Shown below are 3 T cell receptor beta chains from a single sample sequenced in a study of T cells in localized non-small cell lung cancer. The method was immunoSEQ multiplex PCR; TCRdb's version includes in-frame clones alone and lacks a portion of them. The data contain 70,000 to 85,000 clones, 65% to 85% of them seen just once; the ten biggest clones take up 1% to 1.5%. Sequences were derived from peripheral blood, sampled before any cancer treatment. The receptors stem from a female donor older than 55 with stage I lung adenocarcinoma.

The genes are TRBV10-3 and TRBJ2-3; D is perhaps TRBD2 (5 bases). The ends were cut back, 0 bases at V and 2 bases at J, with 18 bases in the middle. This CDR3 comprises 18 residues. Germline V CDR1 and CDR2: ENHRY, SYGVKD. The CDR3 coding sequence is TGTGCCATCAGTGAGTCGCGGACTGTCCTTAGCCACACAGATACGCAGTATTTT. It is translated as CAISESRTVLSHTDTQYF.

The gene calls are TRBV5-8 and TRBJ1-3; D unresolved. Germline V gene sequence: CDR1 SGHTS, CDR2 YDEGEE. The CDR3 has 14 amino acids. V was clipped by 4 bases and J by 3 bases, with 11 bases between them. CDR3 amino acids: CASSGVLGGNTIYF. CDR3 bases: TGTGCCAGCAGCGGCGTTCTGGGTGGAAACACCATATATTTT.

The chain recombines TRBV29-1 with TRBJ2-1, with D possibly being TRBD1 (5 bases). CDR1 is SQVTM, CDR2 ANQGSEA, per germline. V lost 4 bases to trimming and J lost 3 bases, with 10 bases between them. This CDR3 spans 13 amino acids. The CDR3 DNA is TGCAGCGTTGTCCAGGGCGGCTACAATGAGCAGTTCTTC. Protein sequence: CSVVQGGYNEQFF.